This is a list of T cell receptor beta chains from one sample in a study of blood T cell repertoires in COVID-19. Method: immunoSEQ multiplex PCR; TCRdb's copy keeps in-frame clones and lacks some. The profile shows approximately 98,000 clones, around 90% of them singletons. The material sequenced was peripheral blood. All receptors derive from a human donor in a cohort sampled during active COVID-19. Each CDR3 is given with its conserved first and last residue. The order of the fields is J gene, D gene, V gene, clone size, CDR3 DNA, CDR3 protein. A D gene is named only where the DNA matches it firmly. Size is omitted from some rows. Given values are once, few, many or a class for expanded clones.

TRBJ2-7 | . | TRBV11-2 | once | TGTGCCAGCAGCTTACGGGACTACGAGCAGTACTTC | CASSLRDYEQYF
TRBJ1-2 | . | TRBV5-6 | once | TGTGCCAGCAGCTACTTGTATGGCTACACCTTC | CASSYLYGYTF
TRBJ1-1 | . | TRBV12-3/TRBV12-4 | . | TGTGCCAGCACCGGGGTTACTGAAGCTTTCTTT | CASTGVTEAFF
TRBJ2-3 | TRBD2 | TRBV9 | . | TGTGCCAGCAGCGTAGGGACTAGCGGCACAGATACGCAGTATTTT | CASSVGTSGTDTQYF
TRBJ1-3 | . | TRBV18 | . | TGTGCCAGCTCACCCGGGACATCCAGGAACACCATATATTTT | CASSPGTSRNTIYF
TRBJ1-1 | . | TRBV30 | . | TGTGCCTGGAGTGTAGTAGGAGGGAACACTGAAGCTTTCTTT | CAWSVVGGNTEAFF
TRBJ2-7 | TRBD2 | TRBV6-5 | . | TGTGCCAGCAGTAGCGGGAATGGTTACGAGCAGTACTTC | CASSSGNGYEQYF
TRBJ2-5 | TRBD2 | TRBV7-9 | . | TGTGCCAGCAGCGTCCCGCAGGGGCGGGAGGGAGAAGAGACCCAGTACTTC | CASSVPQGREGEETQYF
TRBJ1-2 | TRBD1 | TRBV9 | . | TGTGCCAGCAGCGCATCCCGGGACAGGGGGCGCGGTGGCTACACCTTC | CASSASRDRGRGGYTF
TRBJ2-7 | TRBD2 | TRBV11-2 | . | TGTGCCAGCAGCTTAGTGGGGGACTACGGCGAGCAGTACTTC | CASSLVGDYGEQYF